The clone carrying this T cell receptor (beta chain) was seen a single time. As yet, its antigen is unknown. CD8 cells classed as naive were CD45RO-negative and positively selected for CCR7, excluding terminally differentiated effector memory CD45RA+ cells. Assay: immunoSEQ multiplex PCR; the TCRdb copy retains only in-frame clones and omits some. The sample records about 580,000 clones, more than 95% being singletons. These data are taken from a study of shared clonotypes between healthy human individuals. Study observations and caveats: When compared with the clonotypes that were shared by all four sorted-subset donors, the non-shared clonotypes turned out to have lower generation probabilities.

Trimming removed 6 bases from V and 10 bases from J, with 13 bases in between. Germline assignment: CDR1 DFQATT and CDR2 SNEGSKA (reference sequence). The CDR3 sequence is 11 residues long. Sample: naive CD8+ T cells sorted from blood. This clonotype originated in a man aged 25-45 years in good health. The chain links TRBV20-1 to TRBJ2-1; D remains unclear. Here the CDR3 reads CSALQTSEQFF. The CDR3 nucleotides read TGCAGTGCCCTGCAGACTTCCGAGCAGTTCTTC.